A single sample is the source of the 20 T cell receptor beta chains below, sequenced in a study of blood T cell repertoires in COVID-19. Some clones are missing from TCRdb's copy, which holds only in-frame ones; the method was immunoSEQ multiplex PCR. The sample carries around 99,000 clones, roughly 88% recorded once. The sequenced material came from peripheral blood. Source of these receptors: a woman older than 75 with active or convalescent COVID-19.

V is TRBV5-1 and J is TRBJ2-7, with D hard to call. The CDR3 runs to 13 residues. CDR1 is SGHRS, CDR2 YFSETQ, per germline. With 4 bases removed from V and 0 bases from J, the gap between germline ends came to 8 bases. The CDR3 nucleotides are TGCGCCAGCAGCCTCGAGCGCTCCTACGAGCAGTACTTC. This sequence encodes CASSLERSYEQYF.

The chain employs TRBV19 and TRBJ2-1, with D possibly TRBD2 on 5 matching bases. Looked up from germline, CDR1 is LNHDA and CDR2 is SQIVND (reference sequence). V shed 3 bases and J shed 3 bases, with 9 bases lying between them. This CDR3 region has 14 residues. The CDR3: CASSIWTGYNEQFF. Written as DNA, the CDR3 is TGTGCCAGTAGTATCTGGACTGGCTACAATGAGCAGTTCTTC.

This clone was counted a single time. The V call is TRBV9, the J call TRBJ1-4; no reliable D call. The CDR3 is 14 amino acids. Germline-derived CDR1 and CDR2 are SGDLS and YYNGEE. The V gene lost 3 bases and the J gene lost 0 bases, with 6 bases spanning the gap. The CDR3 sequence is CASSASATNEKLFF. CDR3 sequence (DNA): TGTGCCAGCAGCGCCAGTGCAACTAATGAAAAACTGTTTTTT. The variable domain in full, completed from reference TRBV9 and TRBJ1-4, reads DSGVTQTPKHLITATGQRVTLRCSPRSGDLSVYWYQQSLDQGLQFLIQYYNGEERAKGNILERFSAQQFPDLHSELNLSSLELGDSALYFCASSASATNEKLFFGSGTQLSVL.

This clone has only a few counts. The CDR3 region is CASSQDDGGGPMFF. CDR3 sequence (DNA): TGTGCCAGCAGCCAAGATGACGGGGGAGGGCCGATGTTCTTC. This chain joins TRBV3-1 (or the pseudogene TRBV3-2) and TRBJ2-1; 7 bases match TRBD2. The CDR3 has 14 amino acids. Per the germline V gene, CDR1 is LGHDT and CDR2 is YNNKEL (reference sequence). After removal of 0 bases from V and 15 bases from J, the junction contained 11 bases not matched to a gene.

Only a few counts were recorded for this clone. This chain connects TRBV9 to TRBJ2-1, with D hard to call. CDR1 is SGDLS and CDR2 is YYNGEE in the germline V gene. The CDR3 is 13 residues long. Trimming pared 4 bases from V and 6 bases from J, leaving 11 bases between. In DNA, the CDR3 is TGTGCCAGCAGCCTCATACCCGGCAATGAGCAGTTCTTC. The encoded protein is CASSLIPGNEQFF.

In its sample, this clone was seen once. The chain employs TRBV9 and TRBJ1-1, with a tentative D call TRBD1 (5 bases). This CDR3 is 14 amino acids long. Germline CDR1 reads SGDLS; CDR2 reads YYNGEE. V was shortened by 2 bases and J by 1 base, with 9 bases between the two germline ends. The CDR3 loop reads CASSVTVKNTEAFF. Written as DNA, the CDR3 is TGTGCCAGCAGCGTGACAGTTAAGAACACTGAAGCTTTCTTT.

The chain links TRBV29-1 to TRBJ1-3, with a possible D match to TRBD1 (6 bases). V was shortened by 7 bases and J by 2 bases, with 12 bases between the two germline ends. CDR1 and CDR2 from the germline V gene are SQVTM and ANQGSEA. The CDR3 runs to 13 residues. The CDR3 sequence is CSGSTGTGNTIYF. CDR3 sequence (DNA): TGCAGCGGGAGTACAGGGACTGGAAACACCATATATTTT.

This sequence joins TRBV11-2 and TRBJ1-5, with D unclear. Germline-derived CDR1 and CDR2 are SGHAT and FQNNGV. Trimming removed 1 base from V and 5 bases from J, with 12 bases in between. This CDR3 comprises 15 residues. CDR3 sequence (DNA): TGTGCCAGCAGCTTAGCAGCGGGAGTGGATCAGCCCCAGCATTTT. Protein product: CASSLAAGVDQPQHF.

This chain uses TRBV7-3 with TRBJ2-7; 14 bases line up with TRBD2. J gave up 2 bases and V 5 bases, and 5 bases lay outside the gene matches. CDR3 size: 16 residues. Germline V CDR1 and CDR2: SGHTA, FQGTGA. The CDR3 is CASSEPGLAGAYEQYF. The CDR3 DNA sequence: TGTGCCAGCAGCGAACCGGGACTAGCGGGAGCCTACGAGCAGTACTTC.

The DNA of the CDR3 is TGCGCCAGCAGCTTGCGCCTGGACAGTAGCACAGATACGCAGTATTTT. This encodes CASSLRLDSSTDTQYF. The chain has TRBV5-1 and TRBJ2-3; TRBD1 might be the D (6 bases). CDR3 length equals 16 residues. Deletions cut 1 base from V and 0 bases from J, with 12 bases between. Germline loops: CDR1 SGHRS, CDR2 YFSETQ.

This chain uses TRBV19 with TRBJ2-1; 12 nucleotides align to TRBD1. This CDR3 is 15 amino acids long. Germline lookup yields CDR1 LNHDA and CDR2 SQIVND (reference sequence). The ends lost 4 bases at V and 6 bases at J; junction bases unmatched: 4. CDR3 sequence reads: CASSTGQGAFNEQFF. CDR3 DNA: TGTGCCAGTAGTACGGGACAGGGGGCGTTCAATGAGCAGTTCTTC.

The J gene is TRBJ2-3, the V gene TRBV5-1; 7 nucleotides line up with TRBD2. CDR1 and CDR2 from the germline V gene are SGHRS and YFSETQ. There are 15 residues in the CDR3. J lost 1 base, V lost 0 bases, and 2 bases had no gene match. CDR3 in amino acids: CASSLERDRTDTQYF. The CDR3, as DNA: TGCGCCAGCAGCTTGGAGCGGGATCGCACAGATACGCAGTATTTT.

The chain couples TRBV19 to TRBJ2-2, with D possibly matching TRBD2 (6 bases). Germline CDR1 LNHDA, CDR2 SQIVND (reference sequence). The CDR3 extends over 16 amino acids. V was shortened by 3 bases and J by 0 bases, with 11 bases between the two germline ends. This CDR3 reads CASSMGGETNTGELFF. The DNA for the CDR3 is TGTGCCAGTAGTATGGGAGGAGAAACGAACACCGGGGAGCTGTTTTTT. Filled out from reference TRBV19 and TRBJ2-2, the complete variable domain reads DGGITQSPKYLFRKEGQNVTLSCEQNLNHDAMYWYRQDPGQGLRLIYYSQIVNDFQKGDIAEGYSVSREKKESFPLTVTSAQKNPTAFYLCASSMGGETNTGELFFGEGSRLTVL.

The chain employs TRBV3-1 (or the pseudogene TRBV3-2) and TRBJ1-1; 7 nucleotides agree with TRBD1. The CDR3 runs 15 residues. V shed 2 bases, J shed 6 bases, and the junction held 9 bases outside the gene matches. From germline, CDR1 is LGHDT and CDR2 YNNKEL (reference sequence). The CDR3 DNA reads TGTGCCAGCAGCCAAAACTCAGGGGGTGGGGCTGAAGCTTTCTTT. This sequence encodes CASSQNSGGGAEAFF.

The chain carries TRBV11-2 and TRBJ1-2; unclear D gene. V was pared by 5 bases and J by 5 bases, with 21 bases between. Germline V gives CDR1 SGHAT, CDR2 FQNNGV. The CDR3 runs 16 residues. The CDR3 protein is CASSLSGVRGRYGYTF. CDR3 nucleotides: TGTGCCAGCAGCCTAAGTGGGGTCCGCGGGAGGTATGGCTACACCTTC.

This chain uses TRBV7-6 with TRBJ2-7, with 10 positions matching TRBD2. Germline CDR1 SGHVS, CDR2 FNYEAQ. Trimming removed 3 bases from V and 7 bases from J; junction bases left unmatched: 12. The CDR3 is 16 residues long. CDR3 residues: CASSLATSGRWREQYF. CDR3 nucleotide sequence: TGTGCCAGCAGCTTGGCGACTAGCGGGCGCTGGAGAGAGCAGTACTTC.

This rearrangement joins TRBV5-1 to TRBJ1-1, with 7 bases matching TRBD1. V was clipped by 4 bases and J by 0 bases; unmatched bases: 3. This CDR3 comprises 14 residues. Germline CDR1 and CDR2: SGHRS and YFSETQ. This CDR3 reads CASSGGQLNTEAFF. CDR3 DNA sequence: TGCGCCAGCAGCGGGGGACAGTTGAACACTGAAGCTTTCTTT.

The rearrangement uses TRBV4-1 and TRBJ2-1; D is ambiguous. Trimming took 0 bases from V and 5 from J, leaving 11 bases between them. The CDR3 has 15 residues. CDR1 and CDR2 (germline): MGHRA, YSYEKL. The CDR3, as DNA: TGCGCCAGCAGCCAAGATGGAGCCTACCACAATGAGCAGTTCTTC. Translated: CASSQDGAYHNEQFF.

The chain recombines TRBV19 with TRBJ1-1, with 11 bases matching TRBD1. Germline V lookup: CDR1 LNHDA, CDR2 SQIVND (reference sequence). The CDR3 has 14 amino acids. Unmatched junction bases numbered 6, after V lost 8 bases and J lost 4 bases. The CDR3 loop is CASDSGTGGTEAFF. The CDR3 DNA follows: TGTGCCAGTGACTCCGGGACAGGGGGCACTGAAGCTTTCTTT.

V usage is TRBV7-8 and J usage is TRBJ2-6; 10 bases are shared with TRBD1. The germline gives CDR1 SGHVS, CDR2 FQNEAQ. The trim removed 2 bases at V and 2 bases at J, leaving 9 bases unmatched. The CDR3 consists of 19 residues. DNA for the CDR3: TGTGCCAGCAGCTTATATGGGACAGGGGCAGCGACTGGGGCCAACGTCCTGACTTTC. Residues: CASSLYGTGAATGANVLTF.